Described below is a single T cell receptor (beta chain) sequence and its context. The antigen remains undetermined. This specimen belongs to a study of graft-versus-host responses after intestinal transplantation. The overall study: Isolated intestinal, liver-intestinal, or multivisceral transplants were what recipients had.

The V end was cut by 3 bases, the J end by 5 bases, with 4 bases between. CDR1 is DFQATT, CDR2 SNEGSKA, per germline (reference sequence). This CDR3 has 10 amino acids. Some clones are missing from TCRdb's copy, which holds only in-frame ones; the method was immunoSEQ multiplex PCR. The sample records about 26,000 clones, 82% being singletons. The sample was unstimulated CD4+ T cells sorted from spleen or lymph node cells, taken before intestinal transplant. This receptor was obtained from a human donor who received an intestinal transplant. This rearrangement joins TRBV20-1 to TRBJ2-5; D not certain. CDR3 nucleotides: TGCAGTGCTAGTGTGGAGACCCAGTACTTC. Encoded protein: CSASVETQYF.